This passage covers 22 T cell receptor beta chains from one sample sequenced in a study of cytomegalovirus exposure and HLA in healthy donors. The PCR employed 60 Vbeta primers together with 13 Jbeta primers. The data were produced by immunoSEQ multiplex PCR, yet TCRdb's version contains in-frame clones alone and is incomplete. The profile shows about 170,000 clones, 70% to 90% of them singletons. Sequencing was performed on PBMCs. The receptors were sampled from a man in his thirties or forties in good health and CMV-seropositive.

The chain is built from TRBV5-1 and TRBJ1-4, with TRBD1 matching 7 bases. V shed 6 bases, J shed 0 bases, and the junction held 8 bases outside the gene matches. The CDR3 has 16 amino acids. Germline V gives CDR1 SGHRS, CDR2 YFSETQ. For the CDR3, the DNA is TGCGCCAGCAAGACAGGGACGACTGCAACTAATGAAAAACTGTTTTTT. It is translated as CASKTGTTATNEKLFF.

The gene calls are TRBV18 and TRBJ2-1, with 8 bases matching TRBD2. The V and J ends lost 2 bases and 4 bases, in that order; junction bases with no gene match: 4. The CDR3 sequence is 15 residues long. Germline-derived CDR1 and CDR2 are KGHSH and LQKENI. The CDR3 reads CASSPMAGGYNEQFF. The DNA of the CDR3 is TGTGCCAGCTCACCAATGGCGGGAGGATACAATGAGCAGTTCTTC.

Comments on this clone: The junction differs from germline at one of its ends, possibly a read error. V and J are TRBV7-9 and TRBJ2-1; a weak D match, TRBD1 (7 bases). CDR1 SEHNR and CDR2 FQNEAQ come from the germline V gene (reference sequence). This CDR3 is 16 amino acids long. CDR3: CSSSYQEGAIYNEQFF. CDR3 DNA: TGTTCCAGCAGCTACCAGGAGGGGGCGATTTACAATGAGCAGTTCTTC.

The rearrangement links TRBV6-5 to TRBJ2-5; possible D gene TRBD1, 5 bases. The tail of the sequence fits TRBJ2-7 better, so the J call may be wrong. The CDR3 runs 13 residues. The germline gives CDR1 MNHEY, CDR2 SVGAGI. The CDR3 region is CASRKNRYSEQYF. For the CDR3, the DNA is TGTGCCAGCAGAAAAAACAGGTATTCCGAGCAGTACTTC.

This sequence joins TRBV19 and TRBJ2-7, with a weak D call TRBD1 (6 bases). The V gene's germline CDR1 is LNHDA and CDR2 SQIVND (reference sequence). Trimming shortened V by 4 bases and J by 3 bases, and 22 bases separated the two germline ends. The CDR3 loop spans 17 amino acids. The DNA of the CDR3 is TGTGCCAGTAGTAAAACTCTGAAGGACAGCCTCCTCTACGAGCAGTACTTC. Translating it yields CASSKTLKDSLLYEQYF.

The chain recombines TRBV11-2 with TRBJ2-7; tentative D call: TRBD2 (6 bases). This CDR3 is built from 12 residues. CDR1 SGHAT and CDR2 FQNNGV come from the germline V gene. The germline V and J ends were trimmed by 7 bases and 3 bases, with 10 bases remaining between them. Here the CDR3 reads CASTSRGYEQYV. The CDR3 region has the DNA TGTGCCAGCACTTCGCGGGGCTACGAGCAGTACGTC.

The J gene is TRBJ1-1, the V gene TRBV29-1; 7 nucleotides agree with TRBD1. The CDR3 covers 14 residues. V shed 7 bases and J 7 bases; nucleotides not matched to a gene: 15. Germline lookup yields CDR1 SQVTM and CDR2 ANQGSEA. CDR3 sequence reads: CSAHYRDRLHEAFF. CDR3 sequence (DNA): TGCAGCGCTCACTACCGGGACAGACTACATGAAGCTTTCTTT. The full variable domain, completed using reference TRBV29-1 and TRBJ1-1, is SAVISQKPSRDICQRGTSLTIQCQVDSQVTMMFWYRQQPGQSLTLIATANQGSEATYESGFVIDKFPISRPNLTFSTLTVSNMSPEDSSIYLCSAHYRDRLHEAFFGQGTRLTVV.

This chain's CDR3 is CASSVPADTQYF. CDR3 sequence (DNA): TGTGCCAGCAGCGTACCGGCAGATACGCAGTATTTT. This rearrangement joins TRBV9 to TRBJ2-3; D gene ambiguous. Trimming cost V 1 base and J 4 bases, with 4 bases left between them. The germline V gene has CDR1 SGDLS and CDR2 YYNGEE. CDR3 length: 12 amino acids. Looking up the rest from reference TRBV9 and TRBJ2-3 gives the full variable domain: DSGVTQTPKHLITATGQRVTLRCSPRSGDLSVYWYQQSLDQGLQFLIQYYNGEERAKGNILERFSAQQFPDLHSELNLSSLELGDSALYFCASSVPADTQYFGPGTRLTVL.

Comments on this clone: At one end, the junction sequence differs from germline, possibly due to a read error. The gene calls are TRBV6-6 and TRBJ1-1, with D possibly being TRBD1 (5 bases). The germline CDR1 and CDR2 sequences are MNHNY and SVGAGI (reference sequence). CDR3 size: 11 residues. In nucleotides, the CDR3 is TGTGCCTGCAGACAGACCACTGAAGCTTTCTTT. Translation: CACRQTTEAFF.

This sequence joins TRBV27 and TRBJ1-2; tentative D call: TRBD1 (5 bases). This CDR3 has 13 residues. Germline V CDR1 and CDR2: MNHEY, SMNVEV (reference sequence). V lost 3 bases and J 4 bases, leaving 9 bases between the germline ends. As DNA, the CDR3 is TGTGCCAGCAGTTTGGGGCAGACCTATGGCTACACCTTC. It is translated as CASSLGQTYGYTF.

V usage is TRBV28 and J usage is TRBJ2-1; TRBD2 aligns across 11 bases. Per the germline V gene, CDR1 is MDHEN and CDR2 is SYDVKM. Germline trimming cut 6 bases from V and 4 bases from J; bases unmatched to any gene: 8. The CDR3 has 16 residues. The CDR3 loop reads CASRGFLAGGYNEQFF. Here the CDR3 DNA reads TGTGCCAGCAGGGGATTTCTAGCGGGGGGTTACAATGAGCAGTTCTTC.

The genes are TRBV21-1 and TRBJ1-4. TRBV21-1 is a listed pseudogene. The CDR3 extends over 14 amino acids. The CDR3 loop is CASRSRGANEKLFF. The DNA for the CDR3 is TGTGCCAGCCGTTCTCGGGGGGCTAATGAAAAACTGTTTTTT.

The chain employs TRBV18 and TRBJ1-5; TRBD1 is a possible D gene (5 bases). The CDR3 contains 15 residues. V was pared by 2 bases and J by 6 bases, with 14 bases between. Germline V gives CDR1 KGHSH, CDR2 LQKENI. The CDR3 reads CASSPSTGGGQPQHF. The DNA for the CDR3 is TGTGCCAGCTCACCATCTACAGGTGGCGGTCAGCCCCAGCATTTT.

By sample fraction, this clone is large. The rearrangement uses TRBV6-5 and TRBJ1-1; 8 nucleotides line up with TRBD1. The CDR3 consists of 13 residues. Looked up from germline, CDR1 is MNHEY and CDR2 is SVGAGI. Trimming at V came to 2 bases and at J to 7 bases, leaving 3 bases not matched to a gene. The CDR3 spells CASSYQGAVEAFF. The CDR3 nucleotides are TGTGCCAGCAGTTACCAGGGGGCGGTTGAAGCTTTCTTT.

V usage is TRBV7-2 and J usage is TRBJ1-4; the match to TRBD1 covers 7 bases. The CDR3 extends over 14 amino acids. The V gene's germline CDR1 is SGHTA and CDR2 FQGNSA. The V gene end was trimmed by 5 bases and the J gene end by 6 bases; junction bases not matched to a gene: 6. CDR3 nucleotides: TGTGCCAGCAGCCCGAACAGGGGCCATGAAAAACTGTTTTTT. It encodes CASSPNRGHEKLFF.

This chain links TRBV9 with TRBJ2-3; TRBD2 matches at 7 bases. The CDR3 totals 15 residues. With V trimmed by 3 bases and J by 9 bases, 13 bases remained unmatched. Germline V CDR1 and CDR2: SGDLS, YYNGEE. CDR3 protein: CASSGAGTTALTQYF. The CDR3 DNA reads TGTGCCAGCAGCGGCGCCGGGACTACAGCTTTAACGCAGTATTTT. Combining the CDR3 with reference TRBV9 and TRBJ2-3 gives the whole variable domain DSGVTQTPKHLITATGQRVTLRCSPRSGDLSVYWYQQSLDQGLQFLIQYYNGEERAKGNILERFSAQQFPDLHSELNLSSLELGDSALYFCASSGAGTTALTQYFGPGTRLTVL.

This clone has only one observation. The J gene is TRBJ2-5, the V gene TRBV7-3, with 10 positions matching TRBD2. CDR1 is SGHTA, CDR2 FQGTGA, per germline. The length of the CDR3 is 17 residues. V lost 1 base, J lost 7 bases, and 12 bases stayed unmatched. The CDR3, as DNA: TGTGCCAGCAGCTTAAACGCAGCTAGCGGGGGAGCCGGGACCCAGTACTTC. The encoded protein is CASSLNAASGGAGTQYF.

The table lists this clone with a count of one. The chain links TRBV7-8 to TRBJ1-5; no firm D call. V was cut by 5 bases and J by 1 base, with 12 bases left in between. The CDR3 has 15 amino acids. The germline V gene encodes CDR1 SGHVS and CDR2 FQNEAQ. The CDR3 DNA reads as TGTGCCAGCAGCCCTCGATCCCAGAGCAATCAGCCCCAGCATTTT. Protein sequence: CASSPRSQSNQPQHF.

The chain is built from TRBV28 and TRBJ1-2, with a possible D match to TRBD1 (6 bases). CDR1 is MDHEN and CDR2 is SYDVKM in the germline V gene. With 10 bases removed from V and 0 bases from J, the gap between germline ends came to 12 bases. The CDR3 sequence is 13 residues long. The CDR3 sequence is CAIEDSSNYGYTF. The CDR3 bases are TGTGCCATCGAGGACAGCTCTAACTATGGCTACACCTTC.

This clone occurred once. The genes are TRBV18 and TRBJ1-1; no clear D gene. V lost 2 bases to trimming and J lost 4 bases, with 14 bases between them. The CDR3 totals 15 residues. Germline CDR1 reads KGHSH; CDR2 reads LQKENI. The CDR3 reads CASSPGLAAGTEAFF. For the CDR3, the DNA is TGTGCCAGCTCACCAGGATTAGCCGCGGGCACTGAAGCTTTCTTT.

The rearrangement links TRBV11-2 to TRBJ1-2; D not certain. Trimming cost V 1 base and J 4 bases, with 10 bases left between them. This CDR3 has 14 residues. Per germline, CDR1 SGHAT and CDR2 FQNNGV. Written as DNA, the CDR3 is TGTGCCAGCAGCTTAGGAGGGCCGGTCTATGGCTACACCTTC. This translates into CASSLGGPVYGYTF.

This clone has more than one count but fewer than ten. The gene calls are TRBV28 and TRBJ1-1; D remains ambiguous. Germline V gives CDR1 MDHEN, CDR2 SYDVKM. Trimming shortened V by 6 bases and J by 1 base, and 6 bases separated the two germline ends. CDR3 length: 12 residues. The CDR3, as DNA: TGTGCCAGCAGAAAACAGAACACTGAAGCTTTCTTT. Its translation is CASRKQNTEAFF.